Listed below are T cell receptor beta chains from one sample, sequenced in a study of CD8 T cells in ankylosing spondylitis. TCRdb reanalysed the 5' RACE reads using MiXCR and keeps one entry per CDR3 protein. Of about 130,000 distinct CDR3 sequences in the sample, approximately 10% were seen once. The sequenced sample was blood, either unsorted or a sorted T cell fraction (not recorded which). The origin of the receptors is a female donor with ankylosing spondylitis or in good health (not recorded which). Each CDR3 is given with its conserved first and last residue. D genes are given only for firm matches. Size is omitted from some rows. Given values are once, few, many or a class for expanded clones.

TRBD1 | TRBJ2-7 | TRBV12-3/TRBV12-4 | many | CASSLIGTASSYEQYF | TGTGCCAGCAGTTTAATAGGGACAGCGAGCTCCTACGAGCAGTACTTC
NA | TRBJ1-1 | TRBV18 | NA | CASSPDVPIGAFF | TGTGCCAGCTCACCAGACGTACCGATAGGAGCTTTCTTT
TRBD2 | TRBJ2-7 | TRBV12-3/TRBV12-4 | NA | CASSQGLTVYEQYF | TGTGCCAGCAGCCAGGGACTAACGGTCTACGAGCAGTACTTC
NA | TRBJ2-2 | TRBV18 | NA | CASSPPRLGTGELFF | TGTGCCAGCTCACCACCGCGACTTGGGACCGGGGAGCTGTTTTTT
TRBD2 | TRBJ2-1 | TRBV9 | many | CASSPRRFYGGRAYNEQFF | TGTGCCAGCAGCCCTCGTAGGTTCTACGGCGGGAGGGCCTACAATGAGCAGTTCTTC
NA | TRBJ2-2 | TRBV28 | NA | CASSQGPTGELFF | TGTGCCAGCAGCCAGGGGCCCACCGGGGAGCTGTTTTTT
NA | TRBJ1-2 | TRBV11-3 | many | CASSTDRAVGLHGYTF | TGTGCCAGCAGCACGGACAGAGCAGTGGGTTTGCATGGCTACACCTTC
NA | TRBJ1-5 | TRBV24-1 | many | CATSEGDISNQPQHF | TGTGCCACCAGTGAGGGTGACATTAGCAATCAGCCCCAGCATTTT
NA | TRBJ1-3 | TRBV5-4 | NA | CASSSGHGAGNTIYF | TGTGCCAGCAGCTCTGGGCACGGGGCTGGAAACACCATATATTTT
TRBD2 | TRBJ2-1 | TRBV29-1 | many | CSVEDSSGRRVF | TGCAGCGTTGAAGATTCTAGCGGGAGGAGAGTCTTC
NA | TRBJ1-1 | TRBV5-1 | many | CASSLAQTNTEAFF | TGCGCCAGCAGCCTCGCACAGACGAACACTGAAGCTTTCTTT
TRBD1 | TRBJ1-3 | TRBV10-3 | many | CAISDAGGLAGNTIYF | TGTGCCATCAGTGACGCAGGGGGACTGGCTGGAAACACCATATATTTT
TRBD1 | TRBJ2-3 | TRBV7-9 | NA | CASRRNGDSYTDTQYF | TGTGCCAGCAGACGAAATGGGGACAGCTACACAGATACGCAGTATTTT
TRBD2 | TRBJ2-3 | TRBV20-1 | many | CSARPTSGSTDTQYF | TGCAGTGCTAGGCCCACTAGCGGGAGCACAGATACGCAGTATTTT
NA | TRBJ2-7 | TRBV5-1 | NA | CASSLGQDEQYF | TGCGCCAGCAGCTTGGGTCAAGACGAGCAGTACTTC
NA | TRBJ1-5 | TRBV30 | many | CAWGVEQPQHF | TGTGCCTGGGGGGTGGAGCAGCCCCAGCATTTT
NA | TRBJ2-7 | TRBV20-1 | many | CSARGRIYEQYF | TGCAGTGCACGGGGGAGAATTTACGAGCAGTACTTC
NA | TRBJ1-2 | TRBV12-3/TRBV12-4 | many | CASSGTISNGYTF | TGTGCCAGCAGTGGGACGATCTCGAACGGCTACACCTTC
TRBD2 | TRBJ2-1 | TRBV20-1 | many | CSARDSGGTYPPYNEQFF | TGCAGTGCTAGAGATTCGGGGGGGACCTATCCTCCTTACAATGAGCAGTTCTTC
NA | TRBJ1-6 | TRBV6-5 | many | CASSYRDKDSPLHF | TGTGCCAGCAGTTACCGGGACAAGGATTCACCCCTCCACTTT
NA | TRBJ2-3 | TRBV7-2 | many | CASSSGLPYTQYF | TGTGCCAGCAGCTCTGGACTTCCCTATACGCAGTATTTT
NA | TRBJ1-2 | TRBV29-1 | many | CSVVTPGFMDYGYTF | TGCAGCGTCGTGACACCAGGGTTTATGGACTATGGCTACACCTTC
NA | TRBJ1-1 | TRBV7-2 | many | CASSRDFNMNTEAFF | TGTGCCAGCAGCCGAGACTTTAACATGAACACTGAAGCTTTCTTT
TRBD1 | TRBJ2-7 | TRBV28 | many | CASRSETGGSGEQYF | TGTGCCAGCAGGTCGGAGACAGGGGGGTCCGGAGAGCAGTACTTC
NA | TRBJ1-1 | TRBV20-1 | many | CSARGDRANTEAFF | TGCAGTGCTAGAGGGGACCGCGCGAACACTGAAGCTTTCTTT
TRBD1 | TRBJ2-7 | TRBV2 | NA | CASRMTGGSYEQYF | TGTGCCAGCAGGATGACAGGGGGCTCCTACGAGCAGTACTTC
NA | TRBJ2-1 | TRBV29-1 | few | CGTGRYNEQFF | TGCGGAACAGGGCGTTACAATGAGCAGTTCTTC
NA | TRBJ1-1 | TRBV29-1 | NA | CSVAGSGFEAFF | TGCAGCGTTGCCGGCAGCGGGTTTGAAGCTTTCTTT
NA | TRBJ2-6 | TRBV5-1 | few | CASSLRGPGANVLTF | TGCGCCAGCAGCTTGCGGGGTCCAGGGGCCAACGTCCTGACTTTC
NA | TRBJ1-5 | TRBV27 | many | CASSLSEGQPQHF | TGTGCCAGCAGTTTATCCGAAGGACAGCCCCAGCATTTT
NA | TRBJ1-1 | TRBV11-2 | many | CASSFHRDYTEAFF | TGTGCCAGCAGCTTCCACAGGGACTACACTGAAGCTTTCTTT
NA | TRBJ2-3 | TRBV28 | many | CASTSVSTDTQYF | TGTGCCAGCACCTCCGTCAGCACAGATACGCAGTATTTT
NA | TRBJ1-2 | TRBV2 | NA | CASSEEGPQHNYGYTF | TGTGCCAGCAGTGAAGAGGGGCCCCAGCATAACTATGGCTACACCTTC
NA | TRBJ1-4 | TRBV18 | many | CASSPPTADEKLFF | TGTGCCAGCTCACCACCAACGGCAGACGAAAAACTGTTTTTT
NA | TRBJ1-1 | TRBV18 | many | CASSTLGLLNTEAFF | TGTGCCAGCTCAACTCTCGGGCTTCTGAACACTGAAGCTTTCTTT
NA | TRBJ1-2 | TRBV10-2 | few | CASRGPYGYTF | TGCGCCAGCAGGGGACCCTATGGCTACACCTTC
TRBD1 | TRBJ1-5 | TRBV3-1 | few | CASSSGTGRNQPQHF | TGTGCCAGCAGCTCGGGGACAGGGAGAAATCAGCCCCAGCATTTT
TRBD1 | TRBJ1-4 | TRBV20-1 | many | CSARTGGREKLFF | TGCAGTGCTAGGACAGGGGGCCGGGAAAAACTGTTTTTT
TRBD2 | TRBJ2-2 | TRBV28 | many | CASSPSGRAGTGELFF | TGTGCCAGCAGCCCGAGCGGGAGGGCCGGCACCGGGGAGCTGTTTTTT
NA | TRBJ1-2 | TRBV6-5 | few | CASSYSLGRKDGYTF | TGTGCCAGCAGTTACTCGCTGGGAAGAAAGGATGGCTACACCTTC
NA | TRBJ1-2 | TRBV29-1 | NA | CSVVHSLSLDYGYTF | TGCAGCGTTGTCCACAGCCTTTCCCTTGACTATGGCTACACCTTC
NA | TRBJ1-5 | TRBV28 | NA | CASSGGLAGQPQHF | TGTGCCAGCAGTGGGGGCCTAGCGGGTCAGCCCCAGCATTTT
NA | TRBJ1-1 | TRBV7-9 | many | CASSFFGGDMNTEAFF | TGTGCCAGCAGCTTTTTTGGTGGGGATATGAACACTGAAGCTTTCTTT
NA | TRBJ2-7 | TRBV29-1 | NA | CSANRGGSYEQYF | TGCAGCGCCAACAGGGGGGGCTCCTACGAGCAGTACTTC
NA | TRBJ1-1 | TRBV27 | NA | CASRSWGAGPNTEAFF | TGTGCCAGCAGATCTTGGGGGGCAGGGCCTAACACTGAAGCTTTCTTT
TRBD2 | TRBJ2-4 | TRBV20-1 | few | CSARGAGGPYVQYF | TGCAGTGCTAGAGGGGCGGGAGGGCCGTACGTTCAGTACTTC
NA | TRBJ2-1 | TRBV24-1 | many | CATSDLGTSGGRSYNEQFF | TGTGCCACCAGTGATTTGGGTACCAGCGGCGGAAGATCTTACAATGAGCAGTTCTTC
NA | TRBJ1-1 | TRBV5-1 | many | CASSLYDTEAFF | TGCGCCAGCAGCTTGTATGACACTGAAGCTTTCTTT
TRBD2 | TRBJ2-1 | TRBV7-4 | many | CASSSLAGARNEQFF | TGTGCCAGCAGCTCTCTAGCGGGAGCGCGAAATGAGCAGTTCTTC
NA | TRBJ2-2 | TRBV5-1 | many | CASATGTTGELFF | TGCGCCAGCGCCACCGGGACAACCGGGGAGCTGTTTTTT
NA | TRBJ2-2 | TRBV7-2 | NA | CASSSSGPNTGELFF | TGTGCCAGCAGCTCCTCTGGACCCAACACCGGGGAGCTGTTTTTT
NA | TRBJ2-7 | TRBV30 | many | CAGLERSRTYEQYF | TGTGCCGGCCTAGAGCGGTCCAGGACCTACGAGCAGTACTTC
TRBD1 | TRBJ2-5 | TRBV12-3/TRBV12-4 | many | CASSPGTGGRETQYF | TGTGCCAGCAGCCCCGGGACAGGGGGGAGGGAGACCCAGTACTTC
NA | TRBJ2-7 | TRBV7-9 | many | CASSQQQGPSYEQYF | TGTGCCAGCAGCCAGCAACAGGGCCCCTCCTACGAGCAGTACTTC
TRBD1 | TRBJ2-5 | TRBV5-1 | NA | CVSRLGLGQIRETQYF | TGCGTCAGCAGATTGGGATTGGGACAGATCCGAGAGACCCAGTACTTC
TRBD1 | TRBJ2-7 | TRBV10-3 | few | CAISPPGQGPSSYEQYF | TGTGCCATCAGCCCTCCGGGACAGGGGCCGAGCTCCTACGAGCAGTACTTC
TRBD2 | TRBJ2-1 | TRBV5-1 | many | CASSRLAGTNEQFF | TGCGCCAGCAGCAGACTAGCGGGAACCAATGAGCAGTTCTTC
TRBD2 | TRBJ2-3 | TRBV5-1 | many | CASRPGGNTQYF | TGCGCCAGCAGGCCGGGGGGGAATACGCAGTATTTT